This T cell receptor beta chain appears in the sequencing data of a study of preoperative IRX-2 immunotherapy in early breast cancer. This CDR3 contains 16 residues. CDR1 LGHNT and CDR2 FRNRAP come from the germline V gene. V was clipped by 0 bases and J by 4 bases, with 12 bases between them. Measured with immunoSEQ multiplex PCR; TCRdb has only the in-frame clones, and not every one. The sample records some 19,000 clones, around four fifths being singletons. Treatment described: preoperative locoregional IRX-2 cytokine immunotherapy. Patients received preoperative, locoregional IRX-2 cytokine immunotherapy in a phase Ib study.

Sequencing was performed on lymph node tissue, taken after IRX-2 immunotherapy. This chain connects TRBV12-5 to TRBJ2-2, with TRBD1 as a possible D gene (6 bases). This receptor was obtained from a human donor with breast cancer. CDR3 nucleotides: TGTGCTAGTGGTTTGGTTCAGGGGTCGGGCACCGGGGAGCTGTTTTTT. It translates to CASGLVQGSGTGELFF.